This paragraph reports one TCR beta chain. This receptor's antigen is unknown. Base qualities are not recorded, but no much larger clone differs from it by a single base. The source of the sample is a study of T cell responses to AZD1222 COVID-19 vaccine (dated by TCRdb to the early 2020s). With regard to the full study: Because spike-specific TCR depth and breadth did not differ between the two schedules, AZD1222 recipients who got a second dose at roughly 4 weeks were pooled with those who got a second dose at roughly 12 weeks. TCR sequencing covered roughly 230 trial participants: around 210 given two doses of AZD1222 and about 26 given two doses of MenACWY control vaccine. Trial participants were enrolled by age into 18-55, 56-69 and 70-plus year subgroups, with approximately 150, 28 and 58 TCR-sequenced participants respectively.

The CDR3 regions of human TCRbeta chains were subjected to immunosequencing. Under the source paper's analysis protocol: TCRs in the repertoires were compared against a reference library of SARS-CoV-2-specific TCRs that had been generated with the MIRA antigen-specificity platform. Breadth meant the fraction of unique TCRs that were SARS-CoV-2-associated, whereas depth meant the fraction of total T cells that were SARS-CoV-2-associated. Using the MIRA data, every spike-specific TCR was mapped to the spike region that the TCR reacted to and assigned to either a CD4 or a CD8 class. Log10-transformed breadth and depth values were compared by one-way ANOVA with Sidak's multiple comparisons tests. Drawn from immuneACCESS, this table holds only the in-frame rearrangements with V and J called that TCRdb kept. Clones are partly lost; checked studies trace under half to an unresolved V gene and leave the rest unexplained. V, J and clone size reflect that table, while D and trimming were determined from the DNA. Here the sample has over 100,000 clones; 86% occur a single time. In total, the top ten clones hold 20% to 25% of the sample.

Via the germline V gene, CDR1 is SNHLY and CDR2 FYNNEI. V drops 7 bases and J drops 2 bases, leaving 15 bases in between. The CDR3 has 14 amino acids, counting the end cysteine and phenylalanine. Only the CDR3 region is kept as DNA, spanning 42 bases read in frame from base 1. The time point label for this specimen denotes: baseline before first vaccination. Vaccinee samples came from UK trials COV001 and COV002, including a single-blind randomized controlled phase 2/3 trial of AZD1222 (ChAdOx1 nCoV-19) in healthy adults. Trial participant PBMC samples were collected at day 0 and day 28 after the second dose for TCRbeta chain sequencing. Study-level results and caveats: Because no day 14 peak-response samples were available, the repertoires could be characterized only after the peak T cell response. Participants were mostly white British, with more females than males. The authors suggested clonal diversity may have been underestimated. Reportedly, almost half of the unique spike-specific TCRs recognized epitopes lying outside the regions that are mutated in the B.1.351 and B.1.1.7 variants. After two AZD1222 doses, both the breadth and the depth of spike-specific TCRs were significantly higher than at day 0 and than in MenACWY recipients. Only 5 to 7 AZD1222 recipients were SARS-CoV-2 seropositive at baseline, limiting conclusions about previously exposed vaccinees. The vaccine-associated CD4 TCRs covered the entire spike protein, and the dominant responses fell in regions 160-218 and 743-854. The 56-69-year group was small, and its depth increase did not reach significance, likely because of low power.

The clonotype was recovered from an adult in good health. Recombination connected TRBV2 to TRBJ2-7; the D region possibly corresponds to TRBD2 (5 bases align). Specimen: peripheral blood, collected on day 0 of AZD1222 vaccination. The CDR3 loop reads CASKRAGIPYEQYF. The base sequence is TGTGCCAGCAAAAGGGCGGGCATCCCCTACGAGCAGTACTTC.